Included here is one T cell receptor beta chain sequence, with context. CDR3 length: 15 residues. Germline loops: CDR1 GTSNPN, CDR2 SVGIG (reference sequence). V shed 4 bases and J 0 bases; nucleotides not matched to a gene: 9. The sample originates from a study of technical replicates of blood from several donors. Assay: immunoSEQ multiplex PCR; the TCRdb copy retains only in-frame clones and omits some. The sample contains around 61,000 clones, approximately 84% of which appear only once. This rearrangement joins TRBV30 to TRBJ2-7; 7 bases line up with TRBD1. Input material: PBMCs. The receptor's source is a human donor in good health. Some clones in this sample may be carry-over from other donors' samples. The chain's CDR3 is CAWTEGTVSSYEQYF. The CDR3 region has the DNA TGTGCCTGGACCGAAGGGACAGTTAGCTCCTACGAGCAGTACTTC.